The rows below give T cell receptor beta chains drawn from one sample of a study of shared clonotypes between healthy human individuals. TCRdb's table, derived via immunoSEQ multiplex PCR, lists solely in-frame clones and lacks some. The sample records some 1 million clones, around 74% being singletons. The sequenced material came from memory CD4+ T cells sorted from blood. Receptors originate from a man between 18 and 29 years old in good health. Each CDR3 is given with its conserved first and last residue. A D gene is named only where the DNA matches it firmly. Size tells how often a clone was seen (once, few, many) or the class of an expanded clone, and some rows leave it out.

>.|TRBV7-2|TRBJ2-2|.
CASSLLGGGNPGELFF
TGTGCCAGCAGCTTACTTGGAGGGGGCAATCCCGGGGAGCTGTTTTTT
>.|TRBV6-5|TRBJ2-2|TRBD2
CASSFILAGGAGELFF
TGTGCCAGCAGTTTCATTCTAGCGGGAGGGGCCGGGGAGCTGTTTTTT
>.|TRBV5-8|TRBJ1-2|TRBD1
CASSRDSLRGYTF
TGTGCCAGCAGCAGGGACAGCTTAAGGGGCTACACCTTC
>few|TRBV4-3|TRBJ1-4|.
CASSQRLPGRLFF
TGCGCCAGCAGCCAGCGTCTACCGGGACGTCTGTTTTTT
>.|TRBV4-2|TRBJ2-1|TRBD2
CASSQDPPAGGLGEQFF
TGTGCCAGCAGCCAAGATCCTCCAGCGGGGGGGCTGGGGGAGCAGTTCTTC
>few|TRBV29-1|TRBJ1-2|.
CSVQGIDGYTF
TGCAGCGTCCAGGGAATCGATGGCTACACCTTC
>.|TRBV7-2|TRBJ2-7|TRBD2
CASRNTSGPYEQYF
TGTGCCAGCAGGAACACTAGCGGACCTTACGAGCAGTACTTC
>.|TRBV7-9|TRBJ1-1|TRBD1
CASSFGQGWTEAFF
TGTGCCAGCAGCTTCGGACAGGGGTGGACTGAAGCTTTCTTT
>.|TRBV5-5|TRBJ2-7|.
CASSFPRDGPYKTSYEQYF
TGTGCCAGCAGCTTCCCCCGGGACGGCCCTTACAAAACCTCCTACGAGCAGTACTTC
>once|TRBV4-1|TRBJ2-6|.
CASSHEDRPGVPVLTF
TGCGCCAGCAGCCACGAAGATCGTCCCGGAGTCCCCGTCCTGACTTTC
>.|TRBV6-1|TRBJ1-5|TRBD1
CASRRTGMVEQPQHF
TGTGCCAGCAGGAGGACAGGGATGGTGGAACAGCCCCAGCATTTT
>.|TRBV2|TRBJ2-3|.
CASRVLELSTDTQYF
TGTGCCAGCAGGGTCTTAGAGCTCAGCACAGATACGCAGTATTTT
>.|TRBV30|TRBJ2-2|.
CAWSTTGRRDTGELFF
TGTGCCTGGAGTACAACAGGGAGACGGGACACCGGGGAGCTGTTTTTT